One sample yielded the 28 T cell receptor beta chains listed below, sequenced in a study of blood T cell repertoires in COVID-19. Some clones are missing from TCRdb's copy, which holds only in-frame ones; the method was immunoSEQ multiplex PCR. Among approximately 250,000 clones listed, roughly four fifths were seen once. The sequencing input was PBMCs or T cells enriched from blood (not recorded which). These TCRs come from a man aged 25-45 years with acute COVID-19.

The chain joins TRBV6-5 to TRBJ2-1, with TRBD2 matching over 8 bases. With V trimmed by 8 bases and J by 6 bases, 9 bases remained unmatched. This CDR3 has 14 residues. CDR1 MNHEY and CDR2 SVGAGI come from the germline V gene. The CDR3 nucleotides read TGTGCCAGCGAATTTCGGGAGGGAAGCAATGAGCAGTTCTTC. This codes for CASEFREGSNEQFF.

CDR3 DNA sequence: TGTGCCATCAGTGAGTCTGAGTTGAGCGAGCAGTACGTC. Its protein is CAISESELSEQYV. V and J are TRBV10-3 and TRBJ2-7; D is unresolved. V shed 0 bases and J shed 6 bases, with 9 bases lying between them. This CDR3 is built from 13 residues. Germline values: CDR1 ENHRY, CDR2 SYGVKD.

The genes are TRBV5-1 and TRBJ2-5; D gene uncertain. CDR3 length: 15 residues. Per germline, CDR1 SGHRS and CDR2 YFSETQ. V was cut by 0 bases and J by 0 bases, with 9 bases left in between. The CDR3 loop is CASSLEAAYQETQYF. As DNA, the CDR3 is TGCGCCAGCAGCTTGGAGGCAGCGTACCAAGAGACCCAGTACTTC. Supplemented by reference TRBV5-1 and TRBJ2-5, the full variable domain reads KAGVTQTPRYLIKTRGQQVTLSCSPISGHRSVSWYQQTPGQGLQFLFEYFSETQRNKGNFPGRFSGRQFSNSRSEMNVSTLELGDSALYLCASSLEAAYQETQYFGPGTRLLVL.

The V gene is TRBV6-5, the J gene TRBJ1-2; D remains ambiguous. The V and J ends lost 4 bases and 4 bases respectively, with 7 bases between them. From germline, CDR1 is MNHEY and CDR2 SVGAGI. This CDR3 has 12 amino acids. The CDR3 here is CASSLGSYGYTF. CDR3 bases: TGTGCCAGCAGTTTAGGGAGCTATGGCTACACCTTC.

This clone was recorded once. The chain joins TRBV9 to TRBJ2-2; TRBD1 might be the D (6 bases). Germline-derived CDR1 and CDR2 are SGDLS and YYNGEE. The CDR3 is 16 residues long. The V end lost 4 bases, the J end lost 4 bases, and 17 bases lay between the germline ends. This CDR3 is CASSPGGTRITGELFF. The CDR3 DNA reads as TGTGCCAGCAGCCCAGGTGGGACAAGAATCACCGGGGAGCTGTTTTTT.

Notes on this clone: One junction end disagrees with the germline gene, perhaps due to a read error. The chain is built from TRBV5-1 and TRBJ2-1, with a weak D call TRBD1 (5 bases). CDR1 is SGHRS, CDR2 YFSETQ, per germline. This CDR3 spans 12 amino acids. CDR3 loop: CASSLVRTEQFF. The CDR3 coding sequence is TGTGCCAGCAGCTTGGTGAGGACAGAGCAGTTCTTC.

In nucleotides, the CDR3 is TGTGCCAGCAGTTTAACCTCAGACAGGATGGAAGGCTACACCTTC. Translated: CASSLTSDRMEGYTF. The V gene is TRBV28, the J gene TRBJ1-2; D might be TRBD1 (6 bases). The V gene's germline CDR1 is MDHEN and CDR2 SYDVKM. The CDR3 has 15 residues. Deletions cut 2 bases from V and 8 bases from J, with 18 bases between.

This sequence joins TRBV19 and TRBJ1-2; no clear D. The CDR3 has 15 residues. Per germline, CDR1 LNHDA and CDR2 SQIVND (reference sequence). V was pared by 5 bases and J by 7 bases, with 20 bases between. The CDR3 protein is CASSPMSQILGGYTF. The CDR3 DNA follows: TGTGCCAGTAGTCCAATGTCCCAAATCCTCGGTGGCTACACCTTC.

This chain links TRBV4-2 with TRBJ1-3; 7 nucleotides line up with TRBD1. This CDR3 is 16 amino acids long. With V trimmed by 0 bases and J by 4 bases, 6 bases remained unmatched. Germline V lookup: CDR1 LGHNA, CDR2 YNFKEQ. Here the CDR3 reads CASSQDEGAVGNTIYF. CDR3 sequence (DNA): TGTGCCAGCAGCCAAGATGAGGGGGCGGTGGGAAACACCATATATTTT.

Written as DNA, the CDR3 is TGTGCCAGCGCAACAGGGGTTGGGAACATTCAGTACTTC. It translates to CASATGVGNIQYF. The J gene is TRBJ2-4, the V gene TRBV7-9, with TRBD1 matching 7 bases. The trim removed 8 bases at V and 7 bases at J, leaving 8 bases unmatched. Germline lookup yields CDR1 SEHNR and CDR2 FQNEAQ (reference sequence). The CDR3 runs to 13 residues.

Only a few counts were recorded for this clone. The CDR3 protein is CASSQDVGPTSGGNTIYF. CDR3 in DNA: TGTGCCAGCAGCCAAGACGTAGGGCCCACTTCGGGGGGAAACACCATATATTTT. J is TRBJ1-3 and V is TRBV4-2; D is uncertain. Trimming removed 0 bases from V and 4 bases from J, with 19 bases in between. This CDR3 contains 18 residues. Germline values: CDR1 LGHNA, CDR2 YNFKEQ.

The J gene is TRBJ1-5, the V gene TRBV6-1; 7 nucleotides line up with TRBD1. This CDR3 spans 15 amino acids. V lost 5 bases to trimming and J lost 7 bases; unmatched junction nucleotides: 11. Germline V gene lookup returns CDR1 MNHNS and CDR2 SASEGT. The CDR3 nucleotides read TGTGCCAGCAGTAGGGGGACAGAGGGTGGGCAGCCCCAGCATTTT. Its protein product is CASSRGTEGGQPQHF.

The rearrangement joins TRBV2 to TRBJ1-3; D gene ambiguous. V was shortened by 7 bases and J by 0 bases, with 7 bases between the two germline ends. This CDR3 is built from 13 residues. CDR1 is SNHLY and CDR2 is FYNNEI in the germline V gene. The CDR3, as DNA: TGTGCCAGCATTGGAGTCTCTGGAAACACCATATATTTT. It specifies CASIGVSGNTIYF.

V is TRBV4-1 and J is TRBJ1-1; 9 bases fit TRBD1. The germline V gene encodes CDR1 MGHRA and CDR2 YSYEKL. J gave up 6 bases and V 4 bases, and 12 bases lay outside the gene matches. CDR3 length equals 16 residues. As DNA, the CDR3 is TGCGCCAGCAGCCGTCAATGGACAGGGGTGGGTCCTGAAGCTTTCTTT. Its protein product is CASSRQWTGVGPEAFF.

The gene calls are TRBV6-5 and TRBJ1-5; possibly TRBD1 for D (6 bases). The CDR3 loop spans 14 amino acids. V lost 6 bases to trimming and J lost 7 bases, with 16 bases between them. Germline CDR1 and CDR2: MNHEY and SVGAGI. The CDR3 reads CASRQQGNFQPQHF. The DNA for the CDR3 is TGTGCCAGCAGACAACAGGGCAACTTCCAGCCCCAGCATTTT.

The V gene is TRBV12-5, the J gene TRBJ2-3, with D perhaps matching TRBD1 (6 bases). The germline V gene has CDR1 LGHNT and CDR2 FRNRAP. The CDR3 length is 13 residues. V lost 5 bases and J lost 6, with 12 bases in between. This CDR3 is CASGTRGTDTQYF. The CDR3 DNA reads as TGTGCTAGTGGTACCAGGGGAACCGATACGCAGTATTTT.

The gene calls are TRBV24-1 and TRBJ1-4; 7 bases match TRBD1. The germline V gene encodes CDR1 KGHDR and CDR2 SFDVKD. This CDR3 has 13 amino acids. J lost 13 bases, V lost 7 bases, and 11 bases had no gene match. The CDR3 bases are TGTGCCACCAGCCCACAGGGGTCTGAAGGACTGTTTTTT. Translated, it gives CATSPQGSEGLFF.

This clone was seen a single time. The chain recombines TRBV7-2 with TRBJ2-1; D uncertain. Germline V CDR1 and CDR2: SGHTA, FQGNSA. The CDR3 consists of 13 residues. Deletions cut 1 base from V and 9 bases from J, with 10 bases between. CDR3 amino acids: CASSLGSRVEQFF. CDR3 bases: TGTGCCAGCAGCTTAGGCTCCCGGGTTGAGCAGTTCTTC.

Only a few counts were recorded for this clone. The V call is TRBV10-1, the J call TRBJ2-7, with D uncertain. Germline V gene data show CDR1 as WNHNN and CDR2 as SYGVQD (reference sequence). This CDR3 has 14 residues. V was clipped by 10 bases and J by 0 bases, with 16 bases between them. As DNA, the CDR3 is TGCGCCAACCCCTGGTACGTGAGCTCCTACGAGCAGTACGTC. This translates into CANPWYVSSYEQYV.

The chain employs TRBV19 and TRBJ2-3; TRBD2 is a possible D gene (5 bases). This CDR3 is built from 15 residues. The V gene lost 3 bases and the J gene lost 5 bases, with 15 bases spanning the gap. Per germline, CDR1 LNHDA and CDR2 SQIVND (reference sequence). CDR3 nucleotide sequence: TGTGCCAGTAGTATTCGGCAGGTCGGACTAGATACGCAGTATTTT. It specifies CASSIRQVGLDTQYF.

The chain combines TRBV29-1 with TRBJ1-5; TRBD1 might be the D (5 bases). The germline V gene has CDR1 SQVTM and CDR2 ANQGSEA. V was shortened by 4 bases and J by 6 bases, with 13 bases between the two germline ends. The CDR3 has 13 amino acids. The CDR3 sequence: CSVVEGRGQPQHF. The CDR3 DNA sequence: TGCAGCGTTGTAGAGGGGCGCGGTCAGCCCCAGCATTTT.

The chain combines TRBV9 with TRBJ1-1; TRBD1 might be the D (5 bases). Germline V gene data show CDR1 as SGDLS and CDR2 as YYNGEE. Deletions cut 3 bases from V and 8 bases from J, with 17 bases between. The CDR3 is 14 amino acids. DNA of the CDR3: TGTGCCAGCAGCGCTGGGGGGGTGAACAGGGAAGCTTTCTTT. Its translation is CASSAGGVNREAFF.

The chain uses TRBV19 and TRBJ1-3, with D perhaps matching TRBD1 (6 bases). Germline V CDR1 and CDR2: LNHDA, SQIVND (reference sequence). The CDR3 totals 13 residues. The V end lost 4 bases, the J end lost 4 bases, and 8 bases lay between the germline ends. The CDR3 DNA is TGTGCCAGTAGTACAGGGACAGGAAACACCATATATTTT. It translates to CASSTGTGNTIYF.

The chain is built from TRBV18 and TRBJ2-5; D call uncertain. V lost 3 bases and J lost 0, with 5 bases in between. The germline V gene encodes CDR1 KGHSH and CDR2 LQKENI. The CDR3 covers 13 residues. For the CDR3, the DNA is TGTGCCAGCTCACCTTCGTACCAAGAGACCCAGTACTTC. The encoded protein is CASSPSYQETQYF.

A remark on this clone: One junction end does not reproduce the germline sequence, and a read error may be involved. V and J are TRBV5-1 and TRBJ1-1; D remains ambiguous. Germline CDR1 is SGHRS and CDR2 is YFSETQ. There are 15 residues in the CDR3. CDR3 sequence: CASSPSGGMNTEAFF. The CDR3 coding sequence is TGTGCCAGCAGCCCGTCGGGAGGGATGAACACTGAAGCTTTCTTT.

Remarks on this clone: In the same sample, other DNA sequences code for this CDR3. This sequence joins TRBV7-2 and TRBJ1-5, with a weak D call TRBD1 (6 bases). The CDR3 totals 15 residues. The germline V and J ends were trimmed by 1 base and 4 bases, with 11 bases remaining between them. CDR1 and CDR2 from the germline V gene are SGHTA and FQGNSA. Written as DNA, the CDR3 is TGTGCCAGCAGCTTAGTCGGGGGGCGGAATCAGCCCCAGCATTTT. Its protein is CASSLVGGRNQPQHF.

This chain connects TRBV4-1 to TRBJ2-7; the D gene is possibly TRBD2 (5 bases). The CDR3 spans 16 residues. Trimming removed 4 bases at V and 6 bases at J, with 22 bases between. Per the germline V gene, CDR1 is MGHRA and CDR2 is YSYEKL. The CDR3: CASSLSSLSRYSEQYV. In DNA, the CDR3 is TGCGCCAGCAGCCTCTCTAGCCTATCACGCTACTCCGAGCAGTACGTC.

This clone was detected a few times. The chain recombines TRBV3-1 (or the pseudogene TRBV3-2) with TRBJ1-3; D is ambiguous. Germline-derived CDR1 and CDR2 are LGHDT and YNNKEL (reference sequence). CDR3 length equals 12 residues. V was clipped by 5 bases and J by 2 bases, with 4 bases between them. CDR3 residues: CASSVTGNTIYF. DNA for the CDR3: TGTGCCAGCAGCGTAACTGGAAACACCATATATTTT.